The source of this TCR beta chain is a study of tissue T cells after allogeneic stem cell transplantation. The table lists this clone with a count of one. Germline and genes here are mouse. The read terminates 1 residue ahead of where the CDR3 ends, so the germline J gene completes it. As to time point: mouse harvest day 14 after allogeneic transplant. Mouse grafts combined 10^7 T-cell-depleted bone marrow cells with 10^6 splenic CD5+ T cells. The CDR3 sequence is 12 residues long. Germline V lookup: CDR1 SNHLY, CDR2 FYNGKV (reference sequence). Trimming pared 5 bases from V and 5 bases from J, leaving 8 bases between. Method: immunoSEQ multiplex PCR; TCRdb's copy keeps in-frame clones and lacks some. The sample has under 5,500 clones, around 45% seen once.

V usage is TRBV3 and J usage is TRBJ2-5; perhaps TRBD1 as D (6 bases). The sequencing sample was made of gut tissue. The receptor comes from a female BALB/c mouse given C57BL/6 T cells with graft-versus-host disease after an allogeneic hematopoietic cell transplant. Incomplete CDR3 DNA: TGTGCCAGCAGCAACAGGGTAGACACCCAGTAC. Its protein product is CASSNRVDTQY. The whole CDR3 region reads CASSNRVDTQYF.